This T cell receptor (beta chain) was documented in a study of vaccination and CD4 T cells after COVID-19. Sequenced with the Oncomine TCR Beta short-read assay was DNA taken from cultured CD4+ T cells. TCRdb itself ran the PCR reads through MiXCR, one entry per CDR3 protein. This table holds 5,000 to 8,000 distinct CDR3 sequences, nearly 50% found once. Specified treatment: roughly ten-day PBMC culture with coronavirus spike peptide pools or control peptides (ViraFEST assay). Unexposed donor CD4+ T cells predated the COVID-19 pandemic, collected 2011-2018. This clonotype has more than one count but fewer than ten. The antigen remains unidentified. Per the germline V gene, CDR1 is DFQATT and CDR2 is SNEGSKA (reference sequence). The junction had 5 bases not matched to a gene; V was cut back by 3 bases and J by 2 bases. This CDR3 region has 14 residues.

This clonotype was sampled from a human donor in good health. The specimen sequenced was CD4+ T cells from blood, cultured in vitro. The chain has TRBV20-1 and TRBJ2-3; 7 bases line up with TRBD1. This CDR3 is CSARGQRYTDTQYF. CDR3 nucleotide sequence: TGCAGTGCTAGGGGACAGAGATACACAGATACGCAGTATTTT.